The subject of this entry is one T cell receptor (beta chain). Its antigen is still unknown. As for treatment: approximately 11-day PBMC culture with coronavirus spike peptide pools or control peptides (ViraFEST assay). Prior to the COVID-19 pandemic (2011-2018), the unexposed donor's CD4+ T cells were collected. These data originate in a study of vaccination and CD4 T cells after COVID-19. Cultured CD4+ T cell DNA underwent sequencing with the Oncomine TCR Beta short-read assay. TCRdb re-derived calls from the PCR reads in MiXCR, one entry per CDR3 protein. The sample lists 7,700 or so distinct CDR3 sequences; 37% were seen once. There are 12 residues in the CDR3. Trimming stripped 5 bases from V and 6 bases from J, with 7 bases between. Germline V CDR1 and CDR2: SNHLY, FYNNEI.

The chain employs TRBV2 and TRBJ2-2; D is undetermined. The receptor comes from a human donor in good health. Input material: CD4+ T cells from blood, cultured in vitro. The chain's CDR3 is CASSIGPGELFF. CDR3 in DNA: TGTGCCAGCAGTATCGGCCCCGGGGAGCTGTTTTTT. Full variable domain (missing parts from reference TRBV2 and TRBJ2-2): EPEVTQTPSHQVTQMGQEVILRCVPISNHLYFYWYRQILGQKVEFLVSFYNNEISEKSEIFDDQFSVERPDGSNFTLKIRSTKLEDSAMYFCASSIGPGELFFGEGSRLTVL.